The rows below give T cell receptor beta chains drawn from one sample of a study of control samples from healthy donors and cancer patients. The assay was immunoSEQ multiplex PCR, and TCRdb's table has in-frame clones only and misses some. The repertoire holds around 94,000 clones, with 86% as singletons. Sequenced: blood. The receptors derive from a woman aged 45-59 years in good health. Both conserved end residues are part of each CDR3. D genes are given only for firm matches. The listing skips clone size in some rows; elsewhere it reads once, few, many or a size class.

abundance	v_gene	j_gene	d_gene	CDR3aa	CDR3nt
few	TRBV28	TRBJ1-4	NA	CASSTSYGRNEKLFF	TGTGCCAGCAGCACCTCATACGGACGCAATGAAAAACTGTTTTTT
few	TRBV6-6	TRBJ2-7	TRBD1	CASSSRTGGSYEQYF	TGTGCCAGCAGTTCCCGGACAGGGGGCAGCTACGAGCAGTACTTC
NA	TRBV15	TRBJ1-5	TRBD1	CATSRPGQNRQPQHF	TGTGCCACCAGCAGACCGGGACAGAATAGGCAGCCCCAGCATTTT
NA	TRBV2	TRBJ1-1	TRBD1	CASGNSGTGDTEAFF	TGTGCCAGCGGTAACTCCGGGACAGGGGACACTGAAGCTTTCTTT
NA	TRBV7-2	TRBJ1-2	NA	CASSLGRVANYGYTF	TGTGCCAGCAGCCTTGGGCGGGTAGCTAACTATGGCTACACCTTC
NA	TRBV2	TRBJ1-4	TRBD1	CASSGQGVNEKLFF	TGTGCCAGCAGCGGGCAGGGGGTTAATGAAAAACTGTTTTTT
NA	TRBV6-6	TRBJ1-5	NA	CASSTPNQPQHF	TGTGCCAGCAGTACTCCAAATCAGCCCCAGCATTTT
few	TRBV27	TRBJ1-6	NA	CASSFNVNRADGQNSPLHF	TGTGCCAGCAGTTTCAATGTTAACCGGGCGGACGGACAAAATTCACCCCTCCACTTT
NA	TRBV11-2	TRBJ2-7	NA	CASSFGSSSPYEQYF	TGTGCCAGCAGCTTCGGGTCGAGCAGCCCCTACGAGCAGTACTTC
NA	TRBV5-1	TRBJ2-6	NA	CASSLGRAGANVLTF	TGCGCCAGCAGCTTGGGCAGGGCTGGGGCCAACGTCCTGACTTTC
NA	TRBV3-1/TRBV3-2	TRBJ2-2	NA	CASSRKEFTGELFF	TGTGCCAGCAGCCGGAAGGAATTCACCGGGGAGCTGTTTTTT
NA	TRBV11-2	TRBJ2-7	TRBD2	CASSASGGSGRAYEQYF	TGTGCCAGCAGCGCTAGTGGAGGGAGCGGGAGGGCCTACGAGCAGTACTTC
NA	TRBV7-9	TRBJ2-5	NA	CASSLRTSGETQYF	TGTGCCAGCAGCCTCCGGACCAGCGGGGAGACCCAGTACTTC
once	TRBV19	TRBJ2-4	NA	CASSHTPGNIQYF	TGTGCCAGTAGCCACACGCCCGGAAACATTCAGTACTTC
NA	TRBV19	TRBJ2-2	TRBD2	CASSSRAPVGAGNTGELFF	TGTGCCAGTAGCTCCCGGGCCCCAGTCGGAGCGGGAAACACCGGGGAGCTGTTTTTT
NA	TRBV25-1	TRBJ2-5	NA	CASSDPTGTGQETQYF	TGTGCCAGCAGCGACCCAACCGGGACTGGACAAGAGACCCAGTACTTC
NA	TRBV5-5	TRBJ1-6	NA	CASSLLGSNSPLHF	TGTGCCAGCAGCTTGCTGGGGTCGAACTCACCCCTCCACTTT